This TCR beta chain was captured by sequencing in a study of molecular identifiers for immune sequencing clone quantification. Study-wide results and caveats: Amid 750,000 to 1,000,000 naive cells, spiked Jurkat TCR RNA from one cell was reportedly still detectable.

It was with previously described methods and listed TCR primers that bulk TCR libraries were made. TCRdb used MiXCR to reprocess the PCR reads, holding one entry per CDR3 protein. The sample includes about 630,000 distinct CDR3 sequences, 25% of them seen just once. About this clonotype: Its antigen is undetermined.

Germline lookup yields CDR1 SEHNR and CDR2 FQNEAQ (reference sequence). V lost 6 bases and J 6 bases, leaving 8 bases between the germline ends. The CDR3 is made up of 12 amino acids. The clonotype originates from a human donor in good health. Some libraries in this study had Jurkat cell RNA spiked in. Sequencing input: naive CD8+ T cells from blood, with Jurkat cell RNA spiked in. Subset in this sample: FACS-sorted CD8+CD4-CCR7+CD45RA+ naive T cells. The chain has TRBV7-9 and TRBJ2-2, with D tentatively TRBD1 (6 bases). CDR3 in amino acids: CASRGASGELFF. CDR3 in DNA: TGTGCCAGCAGGGGGGCATCCGGGGAGCTGTTTTTT. Looking up the rest from reference TRBV7-9 and TRBJ2-2 gives the full variable domain: DTGVSQNPRHKITKRGQNVTFRCDPISEHNRLYWYRQTLGQGPEFLTYFQNEAQLEKSRLLSDRFSAERPKGSFSTLEIQRTEQGDSAMYLCASRGASGELFFGEGSRLTVL.